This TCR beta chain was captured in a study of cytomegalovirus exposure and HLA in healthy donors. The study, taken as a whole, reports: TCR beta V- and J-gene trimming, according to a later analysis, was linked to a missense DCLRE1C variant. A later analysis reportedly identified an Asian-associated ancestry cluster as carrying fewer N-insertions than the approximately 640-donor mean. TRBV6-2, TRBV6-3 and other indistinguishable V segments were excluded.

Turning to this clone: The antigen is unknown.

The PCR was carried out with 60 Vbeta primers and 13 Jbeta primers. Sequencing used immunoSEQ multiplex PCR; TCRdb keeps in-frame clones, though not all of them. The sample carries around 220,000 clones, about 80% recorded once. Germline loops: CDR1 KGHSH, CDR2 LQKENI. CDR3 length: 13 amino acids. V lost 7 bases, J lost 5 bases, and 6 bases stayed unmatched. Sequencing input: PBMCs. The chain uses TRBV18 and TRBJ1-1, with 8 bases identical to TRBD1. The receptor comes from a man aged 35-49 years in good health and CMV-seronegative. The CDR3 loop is CASYTGTGTEAFF. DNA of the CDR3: TGTGCCAGCTATACCGGGACAGGTACTGAAGCTTTCTTT.